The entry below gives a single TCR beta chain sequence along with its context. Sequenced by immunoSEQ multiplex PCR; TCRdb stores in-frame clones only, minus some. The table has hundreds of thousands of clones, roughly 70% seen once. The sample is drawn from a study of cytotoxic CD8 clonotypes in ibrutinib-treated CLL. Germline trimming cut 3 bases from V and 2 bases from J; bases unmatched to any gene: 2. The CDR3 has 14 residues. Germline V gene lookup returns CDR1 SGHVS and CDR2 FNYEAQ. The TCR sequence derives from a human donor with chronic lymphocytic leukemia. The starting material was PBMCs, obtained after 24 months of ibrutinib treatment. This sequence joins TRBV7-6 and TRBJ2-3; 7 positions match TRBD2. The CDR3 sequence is CASSLGGVTDTQYF. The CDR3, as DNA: TGTGCCAGCAGCTTGGGGGGGGTCACAGATACGCAGTATTTT.